These 4 T cell receptor beta chains came from one sample sequenced in a study of long-term antiretroviral therapy in people with HIV. The assay used was immunoSEQ (version v3.0), run at survey level. Assay: immunoSEQ multiplex PCR; the TCRdb copy retains only in-frame clones and omits some. The table has tens of thousands of clones, more than 80% seen once. The sequencing here drew on unsorted PBMCs, taken 0.5 years before starting antiretroviral therapy. The origin of the receptors is a middle-aged man with HIV.

This clone has a handful of counts. This sequence joins TRBV6-6 and TRBJ1-5; possible D gene TRBD1, 5 bases. The germline CDR1 and CDR2 sequences are MNHNY and SVGAGI (reference sequence). The CDR3 spans 14 residues. V shed 2 bases and J shed 4 bases, with 9 bases lying between them. CDR3 sequence: CASSYGGENQPQHF. The CDR3 region has the DNA TGTGCCAGCAGTTACGGGGGGGAGAATCAGCCCCAGCATTTT.

The gene calls are TRBV5-5 and TRBJ2-3, with D uncertain. The CDR3 runs 15 residues. V lost 0 bases and J lost 0, with 8 bases in between. Germline lookup yields CDR1 SGHKS and CDR2 YYEKEE (reference sequence). CDR3 nucleotides: TGTGCCAGCAGCTTGGCCCTAGGAAGCACAGATACGCAGTATTTT. Its protein is CASSLALGSTDTQYF.

This clone is a singleton in its sample. V and J are TRBV5-1 and TRBJ2-5; 7 bases line up with TRBD1. Trimming removed 4 bases from V and 2 bases from J; junction bases left unmatched: 11. The CDR3 spans 16 residues. Germline lookup yields CDR1 SGHRS and CDR2 YFSETQ. The CDR3 spells CASSPLHRGTQETQYF. DNA for the CDR3: TGCGCCAGCAGCCCCCTACACAGGGGAACGCAAGAGACCCAGTACTTC.

J is TRBJ2-3 and V is TRBV19; 7 bases map to TRBD1. Germline CDR1 LNHDA, CDR2 SQIVND (reference sequence). The CDR3 extends over 13 amino acids. J was trimmed by 4 bases and V by 6 bases; bases with no gene match: 4. The CDR3 loop reads CASRTQGADTQYF. CDR3 DNA sequence: TGTGCCAGTAGAACGCAGGGGGCAGATACGCAGTATTTT.